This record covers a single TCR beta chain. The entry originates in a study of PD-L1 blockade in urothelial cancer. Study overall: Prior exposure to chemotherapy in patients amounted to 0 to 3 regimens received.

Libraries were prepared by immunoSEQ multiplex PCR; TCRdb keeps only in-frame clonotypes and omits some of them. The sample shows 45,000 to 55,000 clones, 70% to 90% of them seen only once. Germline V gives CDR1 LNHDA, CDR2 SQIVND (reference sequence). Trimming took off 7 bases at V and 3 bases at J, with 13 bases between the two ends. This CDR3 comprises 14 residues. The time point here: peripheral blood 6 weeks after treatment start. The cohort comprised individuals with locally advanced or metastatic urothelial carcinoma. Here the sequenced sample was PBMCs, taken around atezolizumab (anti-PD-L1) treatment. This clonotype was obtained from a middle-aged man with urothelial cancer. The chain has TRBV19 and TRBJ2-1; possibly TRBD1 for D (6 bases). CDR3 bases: TGTGCCAGTACCTCCGGGACATACTACAATGAGCAGTTCTTC. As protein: CASTSGTYYNEQFF.